The 5 T cell receptor beta chains listed next were all sequenced from one sample in a study of neurological immune-mediated disorders. Time point indicated: longitudinal time-point 1 (baseline). TCRdb used MiXCR to reprocess the 5' RACE reads, holding one entry per CDR3 protein. The repertoire consists of roughly 75,000 distinct CDR3 sequences, with around 13% occurring once and the leading ten covering approximately 4.6%. Material: PBMCs. The receptor source for this set is a female donor with HTLV-1-associated myelopathy (HAM/TSP).

V gene TRBV20-1 combines with J gene TRBJ2-5; D might be TRBD2 (7 bases). Germline V lookup: CDR1 DFQATT, CDR2 SNEGSKA (reference sequence). This CDR3 is built from 13 residues. The chain's CDR3 is CSPLRAGAETQYF. The CDR3 DNA sequence: TGCAGCCCATTGCGGGCGGGGGCAGAGACCCAGTACTTC.

This clonotype was seen more than once but under ten times. V usage is TRBV7-9 and J usage is TRBJ2-2, with 8 bases aligning to TRBD1. Germline V gives CDR1 SEHNR, CDR2 FQNEAQ (reference sequence). The length of the CDR3 is 15 residues. The ends lost 7 bases at V and 1 base at J; junction bases unmatched: 5. CDR3: CASIPDRVNTGELFF. The CDR3 DNA reads TGTGCCAGCATCCCGGACAGGGTGAACACCGGGGAGCTGTTTTTT.

There are many counts of this clonotype. The chain uses TRBV12-3 or TRBV12-4 and TRBJ2-5, with 7 bases identical to TRBD1. V shed 8 bases, J shed 5 bases, and the junction held 8 bases outside the gene matches. This CDR3 contains 13 residues. CDR3 coding DNA: TGTGCCAGCGGAGACAGGGAACGGGAGACCCAGTACTTC. It encodes CASGDRERETQYF.

This clonotype was detected ten times or more. The chain couples TRBV28 to TRBJ2-7; TRBD1 or TRBD2 may be the D gene (6 bases each). V was cut by 6 bases and J by 0 bases, with 15 bases left in between. CDR3 length equals 15 residues. Per germline, CDR1 MDHEN and CDR2 SYDVKM. CDR3 protein: CASSNGGTSSYEQYF. Written as DNA, the CDR3 is TGTGCCAGCAGCAACGGGGGCACCAGCTCCTACGAGCAGTACTTC.

This clonotype was seen repeatedly, ten times or more. The chain joins TRBV5-1 to TRBJ1-2, with D uncertain. CDR1 and CDR2 (germline): SGHRS, YFSETQ. Trimming took 0 bases from V and 0 from J, leaving 9 bases between them. The CDR3 totals 15 residues. The CDR3 DNA follows: TGCGCCAGCAGCTTGGATCCGGCCTCTAACTATGGCTACACCTTC. Translating it yields CASSLDPASNYGYTF.